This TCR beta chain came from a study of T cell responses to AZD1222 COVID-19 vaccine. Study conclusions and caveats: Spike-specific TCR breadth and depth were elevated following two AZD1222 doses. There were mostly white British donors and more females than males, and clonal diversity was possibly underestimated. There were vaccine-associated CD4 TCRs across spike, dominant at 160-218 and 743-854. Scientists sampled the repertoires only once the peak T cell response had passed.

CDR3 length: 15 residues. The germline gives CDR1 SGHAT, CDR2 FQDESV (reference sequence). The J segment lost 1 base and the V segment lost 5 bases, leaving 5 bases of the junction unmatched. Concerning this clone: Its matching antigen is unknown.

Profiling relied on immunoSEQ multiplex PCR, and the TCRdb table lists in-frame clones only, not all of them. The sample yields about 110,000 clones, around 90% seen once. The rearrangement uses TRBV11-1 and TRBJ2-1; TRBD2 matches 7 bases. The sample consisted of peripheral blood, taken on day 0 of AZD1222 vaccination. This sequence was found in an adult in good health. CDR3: CASSPAGRSYNEQFF. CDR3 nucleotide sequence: TGTGCCAGCAGCCCAGCGGGACGGTCCTACAATGAGCAGTTCTTC.